This paragraph reports one TCR beta chain. This clonotype was seen many times. This clone's antigen is unknown. No base quality values were provided; no much bigger clone lies one nucleotide off. V is cut back by 5 bases and J by 6 bases, with 14 bases in the junction unmatched. From a lookup of the germline V gene (reference sequence), CDR1 and CDR2 are MNHEY and SMNVEV. The CDR3 has 17 amino acids, counting the end cysteine and phenylalanine. The kept DNA is CDR3 alone, 51 bases in frame from the first base. The data were obtained in a study of T-cell reconstitution after alpha-beta-depleted transplantation in children (dated by TCRdb to 2016 to 2017). Background on the whole study: Using TCR repertoire profiling, the study followed T-cell immune reconstitution in a quantitative way in children after TCRalphabeta/CD19-depleted allogeneic hematopoietic cell transplantation.

This specimen's treatment or condition label, per the study, means: allogeneic hematopoietic cell transplantation with graft depleted of TCRalphabeta T cells and CD19 B cells. The children who served as transplant recipients had been given grafts of TCRalphabeta/CD19-depleted allogeneic hematopoietic cells. The paper as a whole reports these results and caveats: The apparently early alphabetaT-cell count recovery about two months after transplant was reportedly dependent on only several hundred rapidly expanded clones derived from non-depleted graft cells. Over subsequent months, a decline in hyperexpanded clone frequencies was noted, and after one year, T-cell counts and TCRbeta diversity were mostly ascribed to newly produced T cells. In some patients, the high TCRbeta diversity seen at day 60 was put down to recipient T cells and intrathymic progenitors that had survived conditioning.

Library preparation was by PCR. Instrument used: Illumina HiSeq 2500. To normalize quantification of the TCRbeta repertoire, the TCR libraries were built with molecular barcoding that relied on unique molecular identifiers. The raw public reads went through TCRdb reprocessing: fastp at Q25, MiXCR clone calling, in-frame beta chains kept. Each CDR3 protein gets just one entry, which takes the most common genes and DNA from the rows behind it. The sample table lists 900,000 or so distinct CDR3 sequences, roughly 16% of them with a count of one. The top ten clones comprise around 5% of the sample. The sequence is built from TRBV27 and TRBJ2-1, and TRBD1 aligns with 9 junction nucleotides. The specimen comprised PBMCs, mostly from graft donor cells, sampled 360 days after TCRalphabeta/CD19-depleted stem cell transplant. This receptor was taken from a male patient between 5 and 17 years old who had a stem cell transplant for acute lymphoblastic leukemia, so the T cells may come from the graft donor. CDR3 loop: CASSLALRDREGNEQFF. The nucleotide sequence is TGTGCCAGCAGTCTAGCGCTCCGGGACAGGGAGGGCAATGAGCAGTTCTTC.